These 24 T cell receptor beta chains were sequenced from one sample in a study of regulatory T cells in long-lasting Graves disease. Arm-PCR with iRepertoire HTBI primers amplified the CDR3 regions for these TCR beta libraries. Each CDR3 protein is one row after TCRdb ran MiXCR on the multiplex PCR reads. The data hold about 370,000 distinct CDR3 sequences, with roughly a sixth observed a single time. Time point in this sample: newly diagnosed GD, antithyroid drugs for less than 3 months. Preparation of the TCR library used RNA extracted from PBMCs. Sequenced here: peripheral blood mononuclear cells (PBMCs), sampled at new diagnosis, from a patient treated with antithyroid drugs. Source of these receptors: a female donor with Graves disease.

The chain uses TRBV3-1 and TRBJ2-7; D not certain. V lost 5 bases and J 4 bases, leaving 21 bases between the germline ends. CDR3 length: 16 residues. CDR1 and CDR2 from the germline V gene are LGHDT and YNNKEL (reference sequence). For the CDR3, the DNA is TGTGCCAGCAGCTTACGGGCCTCCGCATTTCCTTACGAGCAGTACTTC. The encoded protein is CASSLRASAFPYEQYF.

This clonotype appeared a few times. J is TRBJ2-5 and V is TRBV27; either TRBD1 or TRBD2 may fit D (6 bases each). CDR3 length: 14 residues. V lost 2 bases, J lost 5 bases, and 12 bases lay in between. Per germline, CDR1 MNHEY and CDR2 SMNVEV (reference sequence). The CDR3 protein is CASSLIRGRETQYF. DNA of the CDR3: TGTGCCAGCAGTTTAATCCGGGGGCGGGAGACCCAGTACTTC.

This clonotype was counted ten times or more. V usage is TRBV7-9 and J usage is TRBJ1-5; maybe TRBD1 (5 bases). CDR3 length equals 14 residues. Per the germline V gene, CDR1 is SEHNR and CDR2 is FQNEAQ (reference sequence). Trimming removed 0 bases from V and 5 bases from J, with 8 bases in between. CDR3 DNA: TGTGCCAGCAGCTTAGCAATGGGGGATCAGCCCCAGCATTTT. This gives the protein CASSLAMGDQPQHF.

The chain joins TRBV19 to TRBJ2-5, with TRBD1 matching 8 bases. Germline V CDR1 and CDR2: LNHDA, SQIVND (reference sequence). After removal of 5 bases from V and 2 bases from J, the junction contained 10 bases not matched to a gene. The CDR3 totals 16 residues. The CDR3 DNA sequence: TGTGCCAGTAGTGCTCTTCAGGGGGCTGGACAAGAGACCCAGTACTTC. The encoded protein is CASSALQGAGQETQYF.

This clonotype was counted ten times or more. The chain joins TRBV7-9 to TRBJ1-1; TRBD1 aligns across 10 bases. After removal of 5 bases from V and 7 bases from J, the junction contained 16 bases not matched to a gene. Looked up from germline, CDR1 is SEHNR and CDR2 is FQNEAQ (reference sequence). The CDR3 sequence is 17 residues long. The CDR3 coding sequence is TGTGCCAGCAGCCCAAGATACGGGACAGGGGACCTATATGAAGCTTTCTTT. Protein sequence: CASSPRYGTGDLYEAFF.

This clonotype came up many times. This rearrangement joins TRBV7-2 to TRBJ1-6, with a possible D match to TRBD1 (6 bases). V lost 5 bases, J lost 6 bases, and 17 bases lay in between. The CDR3 sequence is 16 residues long. Germline CDR1 SGHTA, CDR2 FQGNSA. The DNA for the CDR3 is TGTGCCAGCAGCCTATTTGGGGGGCTGAGTAATTCACCCCTCCACTTT. Residues: CASSLFGGLSNSPLHF.

This clonotype was recorded many times. J is TRBJ1-2 and V is TRBV5-6; TRBD1 matches 9 bases. Germline V gives CDR1 SGHDT, CDR2 YYEEEE. The V and J ends lost 4 bases and 8 bases, in that order; junction bases with no gene match: 9. The CDR3 length is 14 residues. In nucleotides, the CDR3 is TGTGCCAGCAGCCAGTGGGACAGGGCTTCGGGCTACACCTTC. It codes for CASSQWDRASGYTF. Full variable domain (rest looked up from reference TRBV5-6 and TRBJ1-2): DAGVTQSPTHLIKTRGQQVTLRCSPKSGHDTVSWYQQALGQGPQFIFQYYEEEERQRGNFPDRFSGHQFPNYSSELNVNALLLGDSALYLCASSQWDRASGYTFGSGTRLTVV.

This clonotype was picked up many times. This rearrangement joins TRBV4-2 to TRBJ2-1, with TRBD2 matching over 11 bases. This CDR3 region has 17 residues. The V gene's germline CDR1 is LGHNA and CDR2 YNFKEQ. J lost 8 bases, V lost 4 bases, and 13 bases had no gene match. The CDR3 coding sequence is TGTGCCAGCAGCCCCAGAGCTACTAGCGGGAGAGGCGATGAGCAGTTCTTC. Translation: CASSPRATSGRGDEQFF.

This sequence joins TRBV10-1 and TRBJ1-6; TRBD1 might be the D (6 bases). The CDR3 has 16 amino acids. CDR1 WNHNN and CDR2 SYGVQD come from the germline V gene (reference sequence). Trimming took 8 bases from V and 7 from J, leaving 21 bases between them. The CDR3 DNA follows: TGCGCCAGCTTTAACTACAGGGCCAACCGAAATTCACCCCTCCACTTT. Protein sequence: CASFNYRANRNSPLHF.

Note on this clonotype: A read error is possible here, since a much larger clone lies one base away. The V call is TRBV20-1, the J call TRBJ2-5, with 7 bases lining up with TRBD2. Germline V gives CDR1 DFQATT, CDR2 SNEGSKA (reference sequence). The CDR3 runs 16 residues. V lost 4 bases, J lost 1 base, and 12 bases stayed unmatched. In nucleotides, the CDR3 is TGCAGTGCTACGGGCCCGGGACTAACGGTCCAAGAGACCCAGTACTTC. Translating it yields CSATGPGLTVQETQYF.

The chain has TRBV12-3 or TRBV12-4 and TRBJ2-4; the D call may be TRBD1 or TRBD2 (7 bases each). This CDR3 contains 17 residues. V was clipped by 5 bases and J by 1 base, with 18 bases between them. CDR3: CASSPTGEGWAKNIQYF. DNA of the CDR3: TGTGCCAGCAGTCCAACAGGGGAGGGGTGGGCCAAAAACATTCAGTACTTC.

The chain carries TRBV28 and TRBJ2-2; 8 bases agree with TRBD2. Germline CDR1 is MDHEN and CDR2 is SYDVKM. The CDR3 contains 13 residues. The CDR3 bases are TGTGCGGAAGCGGGAGTAGTCACCGGGGAGCTGTTTTTT. It codes for CAEAGVVTGELFF.

This clonotype turned up a few times. The chain combines TRBV13 with TRBJ1-1; no clear D. Trimming stripped 5 bases from V and 4 bases from J, with 14 bases between. The V gene's germline CDR1 is PRHDT and CDR2 FYEKMQ (reference sequence). The CDR3 covers 14 residues. The CDR3 sequence: CASSLPGQSTEAFF. CDR3 nucleotides: TGTGCCAGCAGCCTACCCGGGCAGAGCACTGAAGCTTTCTTT.

This clonotype was recorded many times. This rearrangement joins TRBV29-1 to TRBJ2-3, with TRBD2 matching over 11 bases. The germline V gene encodes CDR1 SQVTM and CDR2 ANQGSEA. The CDR3 loop spans 13 amino acids. The V gene end was trimmed by 6 bases and the J gene end by 3 bases; junction bases not matched to a gene: 2. CDR3 nucleotide sequence: TGCAGCGTGGTAGCGGGGGGGACAGATACGCAGTATTTT. Translated, it gives CSVVAGGTDTQYF.

This clonotype has ten or more counts. CDR3 region: CASSEQGNYNSPLHF. The DNA for the CDR3 is TGTGCCAGCAGTGAACAGGGAAACTATAATTCACCCCTCCACTTT. V and J are TRBV2 and TRBJ1-6; TRBD1 might be the D (5 bases). The germline V gene has CDR1 SNHLY and CDR2 FYNNEI. V was clipped by 2 bases and J by 3 bases, with 8 bases between them. This CDR3 spans 15 amino acids.

This clonotype was picked up a small number of times. The CDR3 is CASTSDRDGEKLFF. CDR3 bases: TGTGCCAGCACCAGCGACAGGGATGGTGAAAAACTGTTTTTT. The chain uses TRBV6-1 and TRBJ1-4; 7 bases align to TRBD1. V was clipped by 7 bases and J by 7 bases; unmatched bases: 9. The CDR3 totals 14 residues. The germline CDR1 and CDR2 sequences are MNHNS and SASEGT.

This clonotype appeared many times. The chain uses TRBV7-2 and TRBJ2-1; D assignment may be TRBD1 or TRBD2 (5 bases each). Germline V lookup: CDR1 SGHTA, CDR2 FQGNSA. The CDR3 totals 15 residues. V dropped 0 bases and J dropped 1 base, with 7 bases sitting between them. The chain's CDR3 is CASSLAGPSYNEQFF. For the CDR3, the DNA is TGTGCCAGCAGCTTAGCGGGACCATCCTACAATGAGCAGTTCTTC.

This clonotype occurred a few times. The chain carries TRBV5-4 and TRBJ1-1; D gene unclear. V gave up 2 bases and J gave up 5 bases, with 16 bases separating them. This CDR3 is built from 15 residues. The germline CDR1 and CDR2 sequences are SGHNT and YYREEE (reference sequence). The CDR3 nucleotides read TGTGCCAGCAGCTTCAACAAGGGATTTAAGACTGAAGCTTTCTTT. Protein product: CASSFNKGFKTEAFF.

This clonotype was recorded at least ten times. The chain uses TRBV4-2 and TRBJ2-2, with TRBD2 matching over 12 bases. V trimming: 4 bases; J trimming: 0 bases; junction bases outside the gene matches: 12. The V gene's germline CDR1 is LGHNA and CDR2 YNFKEQ. The CDR3 is made up of 20 amino acids. CDR3 DNA: TGTGCCAGCAGCCCAAGACTAGCGGGGGCCTTCTACGCGAACACCGGGGAGCTGTTTTTT. This sequence encodes CASSPRLAGAFYANTGELFF.

This clonotype was counted ten times or more. The genes are TRBV18 and TRBJ1-4; tentative D call: TRBD1 (5 bases). Trimming left V 8 bases short and J 6 bases short, with 13 bases between. The CDR3 length is 13 residues. Germline V gene data show CDR1 as KGHSH and CDR2 as LQKENI. CDR3 sequence (DNA): TGTGCCAGCGCGGGACGGAAGGATGAAAAACTGTTTTTT. It encodes CASAGRKDEKLFF.

At least ten counts were recorded for this clonotype. V is TRBV4-3 and J is TRBJ2-7; D is undetermined. The V gene's germline CDR1 is LGHNA and CDR2 YSLEER. The V end lost 0 bases, the J end lost 7 bases, and 16 bases lay between the germline ends. CDR3 length: 15 residues. The CDR3 here is CASSQDLVRLGEQYF. In DNA, the CDR3 is TGCGCCAGCAGCCAAGATTTAGTTCGTCTCGGGGAGCAGTACTTC.

This clonotype has a count of ten or more. V is TRBV13 and J is TRBJ2-2; the D gene could be TRBD1 or TRBD2 (5 bases each). The CDR3 length is 14 residues. V lost 3 bases to trimming and J lost 7 bases, with 12 bases between them. CDR1 is PRHDT, CDR2 FYEKMQ, per germline (reference sequence). CDR3 DNA sequence: TGTGCCAGCAGCTTCCTGGGGGAACACGGGGAGCTGTTTTTT. Translating it yields CASSFLGEHGELFF.

Many counts were recorded for this clonotype. This chain links TRBV29-1 with TRBJ2-1, with D possibly matching TRBD1 (6 bases). The V end lost 0 bases, the J end lost 15 bases, and 12 bases lay between the germline ends. This CDR3 is built from 11 residues. Germline CDR1 reads SQVTM; CDR2 reads ANQGSEA. CDR3 region: CSVEELAGAFF. In DNA form, the CDR3 reads TGCAGCGTTGAAGAACTGGCAGGGGCGTTCTTC.

This clonotype appeared many times. This chain connects TRBV5-1 to TRBJ2-7; D ambiguous. Germline V gene lookup returns CDR1 SGHRS and CDR2 YFSETQ. Trimming cost V 0 bases and J 2 bases, with 12 bases left between them. This CDR3 contains 15 residues. CDR3 nucleotide sequence: TGCGCCAGCAGCTTGGACCTAGTGAAAACCTACGAGCAGTACTTC. It codes for CASSLDLVKTYEQYF.